The rows below give T cell receptor beta chains drawn from one sample of a study of shared T cell receptors in the human thymus. Sequencing used immunoSEQ multiplex PCR; TCRdb keeps in-frame clones, though not all of them. Of almost 550,000 clones in the sample, around three quarters are singletons; the top ten hold roughly 0.013%. The data were also submitted as part of a second study, on human thymus T cells.

Source material: thymocytes. The source of these receptors is a boy younger than two with a congenital heart defect. Both conserved end residues are part of each CDR3. A D gene is named only where the DNA matches it firmly. Rows may omit the clone size; those that give it use once, few, many or a size class.

CASGLGPGGGSSYNEQFF,TGTGCTAGTGGTTTGGGACCAGGAGGCGGGAGCTCCTACAATGAGCAGTTCTTC,NA,TRBJ2-1,TRBV12-5,TRBD2
CASSPREGGKTNEKLFF,TGTGCCAGCAGTCCCCGGGAGGGGGGGAAGACTAATGAAAAACTGTTTTTT,NA,TRBJ1-4,TRBV28,NA
CASSLVGRVYTEAFF,TGTGCCAGCAGCTTAGTCGGGAGGGTCTACACTGAAGCTTTCTTT,NA,TRBJ1-1,TRBV7-2,NA
CASSPRGGDRAWEQYF,TGTGCCAGCAGCCCCCGGGGGGGGGACCGAGCATGGGAGCAGTACTTC,NA,TRBJ2-7,TRBV11-2,TRBD2
CASRFQTFPTGPQYF,TGTGCAAGTCGCTTCCAAACGTTCCCAACAGGGCCCCAGTACTTC,NA,TRBJ2-7,TRBV12-2,NA
CASRLYSNQPQHF,TGTGCCAGCAGACTGTATAGCAATCAGCCCCAGCATTTT,NA,TRBJ1-5,TRBV28,NA
CASSRRQCGYGYTF,TGTGCCAGCTCTCGACGACAGTGTGGCTATGGCTACACCTTC,NA,TRBJ1-2,TRBV18,NA
CSVAPRPGELFF,TGCAGCGTCGCCCCTAGACCCGGGGAGCTGTTTTTT,NA,TRBJ2-2,TRBV29-1,NA
CASSPNRGRVYGYTF,TGTGCCAGCAGCCCGAACAGGGGGCGCGTCTATGGCTACACCTTC,NA,TRBJ1-2,TRBV7-9,TRBD1
CATFLGDDGYTF,TGTGCCACCTTCCTGGGCGACGATGGCTACACCTTC,NA,TRBJ1-2,TRBV10-3,NA
CASSDRDSPAF,TGTGCCAGCAGTGACCGGGACAGCCCTGCCTTC,few,TRBJ1-2,TRBV2,TRBD1
CASSPTGLAGRYYEQYF,TGTGCCAGCAGCCCGACGGGACTAGCGGGAAGATACTACGAGCAGTACTTC,NA,TRBJ2-7,TRBV7-8,TRBD2
CAVEPSGMLDTQYF,TGTGCCGTCGAACCGAGCGGGATGTTGGATACGCAGTATTTT,NA,TRBJ2-3,TRBV6-1,TRBD2
CASSSGGSLYEQYF,TGTGCCAGCAGCTCAGGGGGGTCCCTATACGAGCAGTACTTC,NA,TRBJ2-7,TRBV7-9,NA
CASSPRTGANQPQHF,TGTGCCAGCAGTCCCCGGACAGGGGCCAATCAGCCCCAGCATTTT,NA,TRBJ1-5,TRBV27,TRBD1
CASSFTSGLNPYEQYF,TGCGCCAGCAGCTTTACTAGCGGCCTAAACCCCTACGAGCAGTACTTC,NA,TRBJ2-7,TRBV4-3,TRBD2
CAWAPGNSYNEQFF,TGTGCCTGGGCCCCAGGGAACTCCTACAATGAGCAGTTCTTC,NA,TRBJ2-1,TRBV30,NA
CASSLDRGRDYGYTF,TGTGCCAGCAGCCTAGACAGGGGGCGGGACTATGGCTACACCTTC,NA,TRBJ1-2,TRBV5-4,TRBD1
CASTTKGLAEIYEQYF,TGTGCCAGCACCACTAAAGGACTAGCGGAGATCTACGAGCAGTACTTC,NA,TRBJ2-7,TRBV27,TRBD2
CASSPGGAGTEAFF,TGTGCCAGCAGTCCAGGGGGCGCGGGCACTGAAGCTTTCTTT,NA,TRBJ1-1,TRBV6-6,TRBD1
CASSDQDRGAYNEQFF,TGTGCCAGCAGTGACCAGGACCGGGGGGCCTACAATGAGCAGTTCTTC,NA,TRBJ2-1,TRBV6-1,TRBD2
CASSLASGRVYEQFF,TGTGCCAGCAGCTTAGCTAGCGGGAGGGTCTATGAGCAGTTCTTC,NA,TRBJ2-1,TRBV11-3,TRBD2
CASSQQGHYEQYF,TGTGCCAGCAGCCAGCAGGGGCATTACGAGCAGTACTTC,NA,TRBJ2-7,TRBV14,NA
CASSPLVAGYRSEQFF,TGCGCCAGCAGCCCCCTTGTGGCGGGCTACCGGAGTGAGCAGTTCTTC,NA,TRBJ2-1,TRBV4-3,NA
CAISERGRDRGHEQYF,TGTGCCATCAGTGAGCGGGGGCGGGACAGGGGCCACGAGCAGTACTTC,NA,TRBJ2-7,TRBV10-3,TRBD1
CASSQEPGEGYTF,TGCGCCAGCAGCCAGGAACCAGGGGAGGGCTACACCTTC,NA,TRBJ1-2,TRBV4-1,NA
CASSSGGHVPNYGYTF,TGTGCCAGCAGCTCCGGCGGGCACGTTCCTAACTATGGCTACACCTTC,NA,TRBJ1-2,TRBV5-4,NA
CASSESEGSGRAYEQYF,TGTGCCAGCAGTGAATCTGAAGGTAGCGGGAGGGCCTACGAGCAGTACTTC,NA,TRBJ2-7,TRBV25-1,TRBD2
CASSPYYQGYNTEAFF,TGTGCCAGCTCACCTTACTATCAGGGATACAACACTGAAGCTTTCTTT,NA,TRBJ1-1,TRBV18,NA
CASSLFEWGPADTEAFF,TGTGCCAGCAGCTTGTTTGAATGGGGGCCTGCGGACACTGAAGCTTTCTTT,NA,TRBJ1-1,TRBV5-4,NA
CASSLDPTGVNTEAFF,TGTGCCAGCAGCTTAGACCCGACAGGGGTCAACACTGAAGCTTTCTTT,NA,TRBJ1-1,TRBV11-3,TRBD1
CASREGLAVEQFF,TGCGCCAGCAGGGAGGGACTAGCGGTTGAGCAGTTCTTC,NA,TRBJ2-1,TRBV5-1,TRBD2
CAISDIYEQYF,TGTGCCATCAGTGACATCTACGAGCAGTACTTC,NA,TRBJ2-7,TRBV10-3,NA
CSVPGTGKNTDTQYF,TGCAGCGTTCCAGGGACAGGGAAGAACACAGATACGCAGTATTTT,few,TRBJ2-3,TRBV29-1,TRBD1
CASSTEGAFGNTIYF,TGTGCCAGTAGTACGGAGGGGGCGTTCGGAAACACCATATATTTT,NA,TRBJ1-3,TRBV19,TRBD1
CASSLAPGTGDYGYTF,TGTGCCAGCAGCTTAGCTCCCGGGACAGGGGACTATGGCTACACCTTC,NA,TRBJ1-2,TRBV7-8,TRBD1
CASSGQGWFADTQYF,TGTGCCAGCAGTGGTCAGGGTTGGTTCGCAGATACGCAGTATTTT,few,TRBJ2-3,TRBV25-1,NA
CASSHSQGPYGYTF,TGCGCCAGCAGCCACTCACAGGGACCCTATGGCTACACCTTC,NA,TRBJ1-2,TRBV4-3,NA
CASSQGYGGRALYQETQYF,TGCGCCAGCAGCCAAGGTTATGGCGGGAGGGCCTTGTACCAAGAGACCCAGTACTTC,NA,TRBJ2-5,TRBV4-3,TRBD2
CRTGHLEQFF,TGCAGGACAGGGCATCTCGAGCAGTTCTTC,once,TRBJ2-1,TRBV20-1,TRBD1
CASSRAGQTTGELFF,TGTGCCAGCAGTCGGGCGGGACAGACAACCGGGGAGCTGTTTTTT,NA,TRBJ2-2,TRBV5-6,NA
CASSATSPDRGFYGYTF,TGTGCCAGCAGCGCAACCTCTCCGGACAGGGGTTTCTATGGCTACACCTTC,NA,TRBJ1-2,TRBV11-3,TRBD1